Included here is one TCR beta chain sequence, with context. Measured with immunoSEQ multiplex PCR; TCRdb has only the in-frame clones, and not every one. The sample contains over 250,000 clones, approximately 91% of which appear only once. The data originate from a study of blood T cell repertoires in COVID-19. Study-wide context: Spain, Italy and the United States supplied samples that represented acute and convalescent COVID-19. From T cells, B-cell-depleted T cells, or PBMCs came the material, which was cDNA or gDNA.

The J segment lost 5 bases and the V segment lost 4 bases, leaving 10 bases of the junction unmatched. The germline V gene encodes CDR1 SGHRS and CDR2 YFSETQ. The CDR3 runs 15 residues. The J gene is TRBJ2-3, the V gene TRBV5-1, with 7 nucleotides matching TRBD1. The material sequenced was peripheral blood. The source is a man aged 50-59 years with acute or convalescent COVID-19. The CDR3 DNA sequence: TGCGCCAGCAGCCTCGGACAGGAGTATGGAGATACGCAGTATTTT. Translating it yields CASSLGQEYGDTQYF.